The following is a T cell receptor (beta chain) sequence with its context. These data belong to a study of PD-1 blockade in mismatch repair-deficient tumors. CDR1 and CDR2 (germline): LGHNT, FRNRAP. Trimming took 0 bases from V and 5 from J; bases not matched to a gene: 2. CDR3 size: 15 residues. Clones were read by immunoSEQ multiplex PCR, and TCRdb kept only the in-frame ones, dropping some. The table has some 110,000 clones, 60% to 85% seen once. The sample here was peripheral blood, taken 60 weeks after starting pembrolizumab. This clonotype was obtained from an adult with mismatch repair-deficient cancer. The chain links TRBV12-5 to TRBJ2-1, with 9 bases fitting TRBD2. CDR3 nucleotides: TGTGCTAGTGGTTTGGTAGGCGGGAGGGACAATGAGCAGTTCTTC. Protein product: CASGLVGGRDNEQFF.